This T cell receptor beta chain appears in the sequencing data of a study of control samples from healthy donors and cancer patients. Sequenced by immunoSEQ multiplex PCR; TCRdb stores in-frame clones only, minus some. The sample records around 150,000 clones, about nine tenths being singletons. The CDR3 totals 14 residues. Germline loops: CDR1 SGHTA, CDR2 FQGTGA. The V and J ends lost 4 bases and 10 bases, in that order; junction bases with no gene match: 8. The source of this sequence is a man between 25 and 39 years old in good health. This chain joins TRBV7-3 and TRBJ2-3, with TRBD2 identical over 10 bases. The sample comprised blood. This CDR3 reads CASSSHLAGGAQYF. In DNA, the CDR3 is TGTGCCAGCAGCTCCCACTTAGCGGGAGGCGCGCAGTATTTT.